The 6 T cell receptor beta chains listed next were all sequenced from one sample in a study of T cell repertoires in cytomegalovirus infection. These receptors have no identified antigens. TCRdb called the reads again in MiXCR, with one record for every CDR3 protein. The repertoire includes about 52,000 distinct CDR3 sequences, about 18% of them detected once, and about 82% sits in the top ten. The sample in question was CD8+ T cells from cultured PBMCs, obtained from culture after CMV antigen stimulation. The receptors stem from a human donor in good health (CMV status not recorded). Some clones in this sample may be carry-over from other donors' samples.

The chain is built from TRBV15 and TRBJ1-6; D not certain. CDR3 length: 15 residues. Germline V CDR1 and CDR2: LNHNV, YYDKDF (reference sequence). Between the trimmed V and J ends, which lost 0 bases and 7 bases, there was a span of 10 bases. The CDR3 DNA sequence: TGTGCCACCAGCAGAGATCGGGCCCCAAATTCACCCCTCCACTTT. Its protein product is CATSRDRAPNSPLHF.

This clonotype was detected only once. The CDR3: CASSFGTAKGYTF. In nucleotides, the CDR3 is TGTGCCAGCAGTTTCGGGACAGCAAAAGGCTACACCTTC. This chain uses TRBV12-3 or TRBV12-4 with TRBJ1-2; 7 positions agree with TRBD1. There are 13 residues in the CDR3. V gave up 3 bases and J gave up 8 bases; unmatched junction bases: 6.

The V call is TRBV27, the J call TRBJ2-7; TRBD2 might be the D (5 bases). There are 13 residues in the CDR3. Germline V lookup: CDR1 MNHEY, CDR2 SMNVEV (reference sequence). V was clipped by 8 bases and J by 2 bases, with 13 bases between them. CDR3 sequence (DNA): TGTGCCAGCGCGTACGGGGAGACCTACGAGCAGTACTTC. It specifies CASAYGETYEQYF.

The chain recombines TRBV6-6 with TRBJ1-4; maybe TRBD1 (5 bases). CDR3 length equals 14 residues. The V gene's germline CDR1 is MNHNY and CDR2 SVGAGI (reference sequence). V was clipped by 4 bases and J by 4 bases, with 10 bases between them. For the CDR3, the DNA is TGTGCCAGCAGTTTAAATGGGGGTAATGAAAAACTGTTTTTT. It is translated as CASSLNGGNEKLFF.

Only a few counts were recorded for this clonotype. V and J are TRBV4-1 and TRBJ1-3; weak D call: TRBD1 (6 bases). The CDR3 has 16 amino acids. V lost 4 bases to trimming and J lost 2 bases, with 15 bases between them. The germline CDR1 and CDR2 sequences are MGHRA and YSYEKL. The CDR3 coding sequence is TGCGCCAGCAGCCCCCAGGGGAGAAGGACTGGAAACACCATATATTTT. Its protein product is CASSPQGRRTGNTIYF.

The CDR3: CASSSSGGDLSGNTIYF. Written as DNA, the CDR3 is TGTGCCAGCAGCTCAAGTGGAGGTGACCTCTCTGGAAACACCATATATTTT. The J gene is TRBJ1-3, the V gene TRBV7-9; D ambiguous. Germline lookup yields CDR1 SEHNR and CDR2 FQNEAQ (reference sequence). V lost 4 bases and J lost 0, with 16 bases in between. The CDR3 has 17 amino acids.